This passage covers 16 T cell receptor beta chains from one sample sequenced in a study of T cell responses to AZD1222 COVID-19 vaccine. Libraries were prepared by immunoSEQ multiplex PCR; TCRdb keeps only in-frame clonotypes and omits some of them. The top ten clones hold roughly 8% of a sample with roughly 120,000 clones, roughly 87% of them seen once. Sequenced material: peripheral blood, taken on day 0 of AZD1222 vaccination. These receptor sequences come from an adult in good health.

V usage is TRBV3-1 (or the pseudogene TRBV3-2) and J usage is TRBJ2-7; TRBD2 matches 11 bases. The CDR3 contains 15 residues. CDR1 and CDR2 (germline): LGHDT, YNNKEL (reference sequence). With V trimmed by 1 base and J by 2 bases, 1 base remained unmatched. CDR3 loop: CASSQVTSGAYEQYF. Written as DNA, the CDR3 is TGTGCCAGCAGCCAAGTGACTAGCGGGGCCTACGAGCAGTACTTC.

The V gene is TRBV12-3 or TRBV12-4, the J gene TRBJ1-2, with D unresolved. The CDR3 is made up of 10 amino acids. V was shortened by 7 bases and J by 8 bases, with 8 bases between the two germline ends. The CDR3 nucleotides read TGTGCCAGCAAAATTCCAGGCTACACCTTC. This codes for CASKIPGYTF.

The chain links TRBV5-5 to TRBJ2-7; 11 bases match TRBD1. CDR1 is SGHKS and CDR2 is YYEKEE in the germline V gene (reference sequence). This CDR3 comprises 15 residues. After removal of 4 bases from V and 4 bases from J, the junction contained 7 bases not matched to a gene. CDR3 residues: CASSLGQGARYEQYF. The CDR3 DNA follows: TGTGCCAGCAGCCTCGGACAGGGGGCTAGGTACGAGCAGTACTTC.

The CDR3: CASSQKAGDNQPQHF. DNA for the CDR3: TGTGCCAGCAGCCAAAAGGCGGGGGACAATCAGCCCCAGCATTTT. This rearrangement joins TRBV3-1 (or the pseudogene TRBV3-2) to TRBJ1-5; tentative D call: TRBD1 (5 bases). The CDR3 is made up of 15 amino acids. The V gene lost 2 bases and the J gene lost 3 bases, with 11 bases spanning the gap. CDR1 LGHDT and CDR2 YNNKEL come from the germline V gene (reference sequence).

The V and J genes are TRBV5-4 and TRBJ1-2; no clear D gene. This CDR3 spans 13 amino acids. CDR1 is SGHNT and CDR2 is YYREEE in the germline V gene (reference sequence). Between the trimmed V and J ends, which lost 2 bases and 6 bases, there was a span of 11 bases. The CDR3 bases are TGTGCCAGCAGCTTCTTTATCGAGAATGGCTACACCTTC. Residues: CASSFFIENGYTF.

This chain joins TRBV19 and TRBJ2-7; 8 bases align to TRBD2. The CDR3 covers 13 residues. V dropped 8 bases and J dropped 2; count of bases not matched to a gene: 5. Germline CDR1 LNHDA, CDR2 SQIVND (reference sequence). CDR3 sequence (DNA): TGTGCCAGTGGCGGGACTAGGGCCTACGAGCAGTACTTC. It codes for CASGGTRAYEQYF. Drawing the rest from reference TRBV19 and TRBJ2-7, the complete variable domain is DGGITQSPKYLFRKEGQNVTLSCEQNLNHDAMYWYRQDPGQGLRLIYYSQIVNDFQKGDIAEGYSVSREKKESFPLTVTSAQKNPTAFYLCASGGTRAYEQYFGPGTRLTVT.

The CDR3 coding sequence is TGCGCCAGCAGCCAAGAGGCTAGGAGTTACTCCCAGTACTTC. Translation gives CASSQEARSYSQYF. This sequence joins TRBV4-1 and TRBJ2-5; no firm D call. This CDR3 region has 14 residues. Between the trimmed V and J ends, which lost 0 bases and 9 bases, there was a span of 14 bases. Germline V gene lookup returns CDR1 MGHRA and CDR2 YSYEKL.

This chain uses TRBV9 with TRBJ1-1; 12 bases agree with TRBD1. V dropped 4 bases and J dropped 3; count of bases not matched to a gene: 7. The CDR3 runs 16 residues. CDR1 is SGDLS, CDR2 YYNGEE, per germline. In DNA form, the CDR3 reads TGTGCCAGCAGCACAGGGGGACAGGGGGCTTACACTGAAGCTTTCTTT. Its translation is CASSTGGQGAYTEAFF.

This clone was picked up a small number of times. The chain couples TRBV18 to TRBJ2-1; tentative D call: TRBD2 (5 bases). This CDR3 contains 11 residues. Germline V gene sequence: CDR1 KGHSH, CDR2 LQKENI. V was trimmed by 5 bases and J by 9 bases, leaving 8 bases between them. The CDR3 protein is CASSFAGEQFF. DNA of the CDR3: TGTGCCAGCTCATTCGCGGGTGAGCAGTTCTTC.

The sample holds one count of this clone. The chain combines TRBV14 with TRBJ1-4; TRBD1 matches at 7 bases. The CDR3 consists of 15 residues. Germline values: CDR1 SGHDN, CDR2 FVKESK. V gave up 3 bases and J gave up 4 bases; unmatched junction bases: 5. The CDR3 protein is CASSHGRGNNEKLFF. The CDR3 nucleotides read TGTGCCAGCAGCCACGGCAGGGGGAATAATGAAAAACTGTTTTTT.

As DNA, the CDR3 is TGTGCCCTAAGCACAGGTGTGGCCAAAAACATTCAGTACTTC. Translating it yields CALSTGVAKNIQYF. The chain has TRBV30 and TRBJ2-4; TRBD1 is a possible D gene (5 bases). The germline V gene has CDR1 GTSNPN and CDR2 SVGIG (reference sequence). This CDR3 spans 14 amino acids. Trimming cost V 8 bases and J 1 base, with 15 bases left between them.

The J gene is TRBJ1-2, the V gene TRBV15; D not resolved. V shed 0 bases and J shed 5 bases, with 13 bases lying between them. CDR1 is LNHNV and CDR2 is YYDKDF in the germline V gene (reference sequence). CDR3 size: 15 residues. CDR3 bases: TGTGCCACCAGCAGAGATCCAGTTGAGGGATATGGCTACACCTTC. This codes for CATSRDPVEGYGYTF.

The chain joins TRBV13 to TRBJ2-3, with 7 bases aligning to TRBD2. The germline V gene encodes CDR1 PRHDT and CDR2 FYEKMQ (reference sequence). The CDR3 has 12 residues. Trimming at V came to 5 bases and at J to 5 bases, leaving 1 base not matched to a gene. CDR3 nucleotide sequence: TGTGCCAGCAGCCGCGGGGGAGATACGCAGTATTTT. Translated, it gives CASSRGGDTQYF.

CDR3 sequence (DNA): TGTGCCAGCAGCCCGCCTGAAGATTGGGTGGGTCAAACGGGAGCTTTCTTT. This translates into CASSPPEDWVGQTGAFF. The gene calls are TRBV3-1 (or the pseudogene TRBV3-2) and TRBJ1-1; D call uncertain. The CDR3 consists of 17 residues. Germline V gene sequence: CDR1 LGHDT, CDR2 YNNKEL (reference sequence). Trimming cost V 4 bases and J 10 bases, with 28 bases left between them.

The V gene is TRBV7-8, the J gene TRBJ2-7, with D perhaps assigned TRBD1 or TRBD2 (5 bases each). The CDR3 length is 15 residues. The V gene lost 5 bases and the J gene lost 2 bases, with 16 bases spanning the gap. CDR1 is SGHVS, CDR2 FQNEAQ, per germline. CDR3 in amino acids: CASSPRGVITYEQYF. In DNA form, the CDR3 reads TGTGCCAGCAGCCCTCGAGGGGTGATTACCTACGAGCAGTACTTC.

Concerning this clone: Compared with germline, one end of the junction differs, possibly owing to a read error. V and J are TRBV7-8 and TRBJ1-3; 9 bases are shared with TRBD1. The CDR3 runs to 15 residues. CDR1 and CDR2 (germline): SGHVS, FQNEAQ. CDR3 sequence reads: CASSSDRGSGNTIYF. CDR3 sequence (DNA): TGCGCCAGCAGTTCAGACAGGGGGTCTGGAAACACCATATATTTT. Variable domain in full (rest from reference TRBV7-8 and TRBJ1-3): GAGVSQSPRYKVAKRGQDVALRCDPISGHVSLFWYQQALGQGPEFLTYFQNEAQLDKSGLPSDRFFAERPEGSVSTLKIQRTQQEDSAVYLCASSSDRGSGNTIYFGEGSWLTVV.